These T cell receptor beta chains were read from a single sample in a study of neoadjuvant anti-PD-1 for oral cavity cancer. Data came from immunoSEQ multiplex PCR; TCRdb stores just in-frame clones and leaves some out. The repertoire holds more than 11,000 clones, with more than 75% as singletons. Sequencing used PBMCs, obtained after nivolumab (anti-PD-1) treatment. These receptors originate from a person between 35 and 79 years old with oral cavity squamous cell carcinoma. Each CDR3 is given with its conserved first and last residue. The order of the fields is D gene, V gene, clone size, J gene, CDR3 DNA, CDR3 protein. The D gene is left open where the match is weak. For some rows the clone size is stated as once, few or many, or as a class when expanded; others skip it.

d_gene: .
v_gene: TRBV30
abundance: .
j_gene: TRBJ1-2
CDR3nt: TGTGCCTGGACCTTGAACTATGGCTACACCTTC
CDR3aa: CAWTLNYGYTF

d_gene: TRBD1
v_gene: TRBV27
abundance: few
j_gene: TRBJ1-2
CDR3nt: TGTGCCAGCAGTTCTAGGACAGGGGCGGGTGGCTACACCTTC
CDR3aa: CASSSRTGAGGYTF

d_gene: TRBD1
v_gene: TRBV6-1
abundance: .
j_gene: TRBJ2-1
CDR3nt: TGTGCCAGCAGAACCGGGACAGGGGGGTACAATGAGCAGTTCTTC
CDR3aa: CASRTGTGGYNEQFF

d_gene: TRBD2
v_gene: TRBV9
abundance: .
j_gene: TRBJ2-7
CDR3nt: TGTGCCAGCAGCTCTCACCCGGGAGGGTCCTACGAGCAGTACTTC
CDR3aa: CASSSHPGGSYEQYF

d_gene: TRBD1
v_gene: TRBV30
abundance: .
j_gene: TRBJ2-1
CDR3nt: TGTGCCTGGAGCTTAAAGGGGACAGTCTACAATGAGCAGTTCTTC
CDR3aa: CAWSLKGTVYNEQFF

d_gene: .
v_gene: TRBV14
abundance: .
j_gene: TRBJ2-7
CDR3nt: TGTGCCAGCAGCCAAAGCGGGTACTCCTACGAGCAGTACTTC
CDR3aa: CASSQSGYSYEQYF

d_gene: TRBD2
v_gene: TRBV5-6
abundance: .
j_gene: TRBJ2-7
CDR3nt: TGTGCCAGCAGCTTGTTTGGTAGCGGGGAACACTACGAGCAGTACTTC
CDR3aa: CASSLFGSGEHYEQYF

d_gene: TRBD2
v_gene: TRBV27
abundance: .
j_gene: TRBJ2-7
CDR3nt: TGTGCCAGCAGTTTCAAGGTTCCCTGGGCGGGAGGGGCCCACGAGCAGTACTTC
CDR3aa: CASSFKVPWAGGAHEQYF

d_gene: .
v_gene: TRBV7-9
abundance: .
j_gene: TRBJ2-7
CDR3nt: TGTGCCAGCAGCTCCTCGGGCCGCTACGAGCAGTACTTC
CDR3aa: CASSSSGRYEQYF

d_gene: .
v_gene: TRBV10-2
abundance: .
j_gene: TRBJ2-2
CDR3nt: TGCGCCAGCAGTGATTGGACTTCTTTCTTCGCCGGGGAGCTGTTTTTT
CDR3aa: CASSDWTSFFAGELFF

d_gene: .
v_gene: TRBV25-1
abundance: .
j_gene: TRBJ2-1
CDR3nt: TGTGCCAGCAATGCCGGGAATGAGCAGTTCTTC
CDR3aa: CASNAGNEQFF

d_gene: .
v_gene: TRBV2
abundance: .
j_gene: TRBJ1-1
CDR3nt: TGTGCCAGCAGTGAAGCAGTAGGGAACGCTGAAGCTTTCTTT
CDR3aa: CASSEAVGNAEAFF

d_gene: TRBD2
v_gene: TRBV28
abundance: once
j_gene: TRBJ2-1
CDR3nt: TGTGCCAGCAGTTTCCGAGGACTAGCGGGAGGAAGGTACAATGAGCAGTTCTTC
CDR3aa: CASSFRGLAGGRYNEQFF

d_gene: TRBD2
v_gene: TRBV2
abundance: .
j_gene: TRBJ2-7
CDR3nt: TGTGCCAGCAGTGAATATTTACTAGCGGGTTACGAGCAGTACTTC
CDR3aa: CASSEYLLAGYEQYF

d_gene: .
v_gene: TRBV5-6
abundance: .
j_gene: TRBJ2-7
CDR3nt: TGTGCCAGCAAAAATCAGTACTACGAGCAGTACTTC
CDR3aa: CASKNQYYEQYF

d_gene: .
v_gene: TRBV5-1
abundance: .
j_gene: TRBJ2-7
CDR3nt: TGCGCCAGCAGCTCCCCCGAGACAGGACTCTACGAGCAGTACTTC
CDR3aa: CASSSPETGLYEQYF

d_gene: TRBD1
v_gene: TRBV13
abundance: .
j_gene: TRBJ1-3
CDR3nt: TGTGCCAGTGGACCACGGTGGGGACAGGGGCCCCGGAGCTCTGGAAACACCATATATTTT
CDR3aa: CASGPRWGQGPRSSGNTIYF

d_gene: TRBD1
v_gene: TRBV28
abundance: .
j_gene: TRBJ1-4
CDR3nt: TGTGCCAGCAGACTAAAGGTCACAGGGGATAGGGGAAAACTGTTTTTT
CDR3aa: CASRLKVTGDRGKLFF

d_gene: TRBD2
v_gene: TRBV5-4
abundance: .
j_gene: TRBJ2-5
CDR3nt: TGTGCCAGCAGCGCAACACTAGCGGCAGAGACCCAGTACTTC
CDR3aa: CASSATLAAETQYF

d_gene: .
v_gene: TRBV7-6
abundance: .
j_gene: TRBJ2-2
CDR3nt: TGTGCCAGCAGAACCTTGGCAGGGCGGACCGGGGAGCTGTTTTTT
CDR3aa: CASRTLAGRTGELFF

d_gene: .
v_gene: TRBV19
abundance: once
j_gene: TRBJ2-7
CDR3nt: TGTGCCAGTAGTATTCTTGGAGAGCAGTACTTC
CDR3aa: CASSILGEQYF

d_gene: .
v_gene: TRBV11-1
abundance: .
j_gene: TRBJ2-6
CDR3nt: TGTGCCAGCAGGGGCAGGGCCATTTCTGGGGCCAACGTCCTGACTTTC
CDR3aa: CASRGRAISGANVLTF

d_gene: .
v_gene: TRBV7-8
abundance: .
j_gene: TRBJ2-1
CDR3nt: TGTGCCAGCAGCTTAGGGGTAGGAAACAATGAGCAGTTCTTC
CDR3aa: CASSLGVGNNEQFF

d_gene: TRBD2
v_gene: TRBV5-1
abundance: .
j_gene: TRBJ2-7
CDR3nt: TGCGCCAGCAGCTTGGTAACTAGCGGACTTGCGGTCTACGAGCAGTACTTC
CDR3aa: CASSLVTSGLAVYEQYF

d_gene: TRBD2
v_gene: TRBV28
abundance: .
j_gene: TRBJ2-7
CDR3nt: TGTGCCAGCAGTTCACCGGGACTAGCGGTGTACGAGCAGTACTTC
CDR3aa: CASSSPGLAVYEQYF

d_gene: TRBD1
v_gene: TRBV2
abundance: once
j_gene: TRBJ2-7
CDR3nt: TGTGCCAGCGGAACCGGGACAGGGGTGGACGAGCAGTACTTC
CDR3aa: CASGTGTGVDEQYF

d_gene: .
v_gene: TRBV29-1
abundance: few
j_gene: TRBJ1-1
CDR3nt: TGCAGCGTTGAGGGGGGTAGGAACACTGAAGCTTTCTTT
CDR3aa: CSVEGGRNTEAFF

d_gene: .
v_gene: TRBV10-3
abundance: .
j_gene: TRBJ1-5
CDR3nt: TGTGCCATCACCCCCAGTATGGGTGTGCAGCCCCAGCATTTT
CDR3aa: CAITPSMGVQPQHF

d_gene: TRBD1
v_gene: TRBV28
abundance: .
j_gene: TRBJ2-2
CDR3nt: TGTGCCAGCACCCCGATGGACAGGGACACCGGGGAGCTGTTTTTT
CDR3aa: CASTPMDRDTGELFF

d_gene: .
v_gene: TRBV30
abundance: .
j_gene: TRBJ2-3
CDR3nt: TGTGCCTGGAGAATGTGGGGGAAGACAGATACGCAGTATTTT
CDR3aa: CAWRMWGKTDTQYF

d_gene: .
v_gene: TRBV5-8
abundance: .
j_gene: TRBJ2-5
CDR3nt: TGTGCCAGCAGCCTTGTCAGGGGTACCGAGACCCAGTACTTC
CDR3aa: CASSLVRGTETQYF

d_gene: .
v_gene: TRBV5-1
abundance: once
j_gene: TRBJ2-5
CDR3nt: TGCGCCAGCAGCTTGGCCTTAAGGGGCGGGGAGACCCAGTACTTC
CDR3aa: CASSLALRGGETQYF

d_gene: .
v_gene: TRBV16
abundance: .
j_gene: TRBJ2-1
CDR3nt: TGTGCCAGCAGCCACAGGCCGGACAATGAGCAGTTCTTC
CDR3aa: CASSHRPDNEQFF

d_gene: .
v_gene: TRBV18
abundance: .
j_gene: TRBJ2-2
CDR3nt: TGTGCCAGCTCACCAAGGACGGTGAACACCGGGGAGCTGTTTTTT
CDR3aa: CASSPRTVNTGELFF

d_gene: .
v_gene: TRBV6-1
abundance: .
j_gene: TRBJ1-2
CDR3nt: TGTGCCAGCAGGGGCATCTATGGCTACACCTTC
CDR3aa: CASRGIYGYTF

d_gene: TRBD2
v_gene: TRBV6-6
abundance: .
j_gene: TRBJ2-3
CDR3nt: TGTGCCAGCAGTTACCTTGCGGGGGGTTACACAGATACGCAGTATTTT
CDR3aa: CASSYLAGGYTDTQYF

d_gene: .
v_gene: TRBV5-1
abundance: .
j_gene: TRBJ2-1
CDR3nt: TGCGCCAGCAGCTTGGGCTCGCGGAGGAGCTCCTACAATGAGCAGTTCTTC
CDR3aa: CASSLGSRRSSYNEQFF

d_gene: .
v_gene: TRBV5-6
abundance: .
j_gene: TRBJ1-6
CDR3nt: TGTGCCAGCAGCTTGAGGGCTTCCTCCTATAATTCACCCCTCCACTTT
CDR3aa: CASSLRASSYNSPLHF

d_gene: TRBD1
v_gene: TRBV19
abundance: .
j_gene: TRBJ1-5
CDR3nt: TGTGCCAGTAACCAGGACAGGTATAGCAATCAGCCCCAGCATTTT
CDR3aa: CASNQDRYSNQPQHF

d_gene: .
v_gene: TRBV4-1
abundance: .
j_gene: TRBJ2-1
CDR3nt: TGCGCCAGCAGCCACCTCAAGGATAGGGCGTACAATGAGCAGTTCTTC
CDR3aa: CASSHLKDRAYNEQFF

d_gene: .
v_gene: TRBV7-8
abundance: .
j_gene: TRBJ2-5
CDR3nt: TGTGCCAGCAGCTTAGTGGTGATAGCAACCATTCAAGAGACCCAGTACTTC
CDR3aa: CASSLVVIATIQETQYF